This T cell receptor (beta chain) was sequenced in a study of Ad26.COV2.S vaccination and SARS-CoV-2 variants. About the research overall: The authors gave Ad26.COV2.S intramuscularly, either once or twice 56 days apart.

This table comes from immunoSEQ multiplex PCR, and its TCRdb copy is limited to in-frame clones, with some not included. The sample contains roughly 400,000 clones, about 90% of which appear only once. As for this clone: Antigen: not known.

This CDR3 spans 19 amino acids. Losses at the gene ends were 0 bases for V and 3 bases for J; bases not matched to a gene: 9. Germline V gene data show CDR1 as MNHEY and CDR2 as SVGEGT. Regarding the study as a whole: Vaccine recipients posted higher spike-specific TCR breadth than their placebo counterparts. Breadth of non-spike TCRs did not differ between vaccinees and placebo recipients.

As for treatment: some 20 received Ad26.COV2.S at low or high dose, single or two shots; 5 received placebo; per-sample allocation not given. Samples came from day 63 after the first vaccine or placebo injection. The J gene is TRBJ2-1, the V gene TRBV6-2 or TRBV6-3, with TRBD2 matching 12 bases. This clonotype was obtained from a person between 18 and 65 years old who received the Ad26.COV2.S COVID-19 vaccine or a placebo. The sequences come from peripheral blood, collected in a trial of Ad26.COV2.S vaccine versus placebo. DNA for the CDR3: TGTGCCAGCAGTTACTCGAGGCTAGCGGGAGGGAACCTCTACAATGAGCAGTTCTTC. As protein: CASSYSRLAGGNLYNEQFF.